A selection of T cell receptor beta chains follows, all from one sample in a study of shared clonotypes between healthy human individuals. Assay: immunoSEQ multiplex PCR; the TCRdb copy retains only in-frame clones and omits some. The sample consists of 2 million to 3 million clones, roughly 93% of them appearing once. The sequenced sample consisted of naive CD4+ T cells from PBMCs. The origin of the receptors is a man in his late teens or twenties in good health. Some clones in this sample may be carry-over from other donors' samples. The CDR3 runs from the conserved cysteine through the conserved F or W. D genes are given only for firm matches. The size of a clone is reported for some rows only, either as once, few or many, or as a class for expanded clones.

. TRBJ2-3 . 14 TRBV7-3 CASSLNGDKGAQYF TGTGCCAGCAGCTTAAACGGGGATAAAGGTGCGCAGTATTTT
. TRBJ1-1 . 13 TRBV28 CASIEILNTEAFF TGTGCCAGCATTGAGATCCTGAACACTGAAGCTTTCTTT
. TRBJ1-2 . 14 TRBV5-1 CASSTDGGTDGYTF TGCGCCAGCAGTACCGACGGGGGGACCGATGGCTACACCTTC
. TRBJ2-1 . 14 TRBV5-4 CASSLVVASDEQFF TGTGCCAGCAGCTTGGTTGTAGCCTCCGATGAGCAGTTCTTC
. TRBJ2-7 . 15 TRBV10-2 CASSKRQANSYEQYF TGCGCCAGCAGTAAAAGACAGGCCAACTCCTACGAGCAGTACTTC
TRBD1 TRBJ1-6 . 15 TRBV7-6 CASSLDGTGVSPLHF TGTGCCAGCAGCTTAGATGGGACAGGGGTTTCACCCCTCCACTTT
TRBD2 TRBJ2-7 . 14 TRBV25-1 CASKTSGSGYEQYF TGTGCCAGCAAAACTAGCGGGAGCGGCTACGAGCAGTACTTC
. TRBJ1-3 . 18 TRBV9 CASSVDPSGGSQRNTIYF TGTGCCAGCAGCGTAGATCCTAGCGGGGGATCCCAGAGAAACACCATATATTTT
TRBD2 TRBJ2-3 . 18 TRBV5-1 CASSFGGLAGGRTDTQYF TGCGCCAGCAGCTTTGGGGGACTAGCGGGAGGACGCACAGATACGCAGTATTTT
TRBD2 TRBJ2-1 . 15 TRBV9 CASSVTSGRAVEQFF TGTGCCAGCAGCGTAACTAGCGGGAGGGCGGTTGAGCAGTTCTTC
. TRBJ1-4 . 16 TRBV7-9 CASSLGQRGGGEKLFF TGTGCCAGCAGCTTAGGCCAAAGGGGCGGGGGTGAAAAACTGTTTTTT
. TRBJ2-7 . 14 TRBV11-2 CASSTRSQGVEQYF TGTGCCAGCAGCACTAGGTCCCAGGGCGTCGAGCAGTACTTC
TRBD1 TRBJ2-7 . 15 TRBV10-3 CAISGTGGLSYEQYF TGTGCCATCAGCGGGACAGGGGGCCTATCCTACGAGCAGTACTTC
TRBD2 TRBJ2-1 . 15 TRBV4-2 CASRLAGTSGTRQFF TGTGCCAGCAGACTTGCCGGGACTAGCGGGACTCGGCAGTTCTTC
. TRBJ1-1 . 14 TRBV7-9 CASSTPGTKPEAFF TGTGCCAGCAGTACCCCCGGGACCAAGCCCGAAGCTTTCTTT
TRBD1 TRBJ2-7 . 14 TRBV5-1 CASSPGQGYYEQYF TGCGCCAGCAGCCCTGGACAGGGGTACTACGAGCAGTACTTC
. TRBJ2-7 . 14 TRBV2 CASSSRVPPYEQYF TGTGCCAGCAGTTCACGGGTGCCTCCTTACGAGCAGTACTTC
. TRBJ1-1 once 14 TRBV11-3 CASSLTGDITEAFF TGTGCCAGCAGCTTAACAGGAGATATCACTGAAGCTTTCTTT
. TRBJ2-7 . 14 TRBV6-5 CASSSGGYDYEQYF TGTGCCAGCAGCTCCGGGGGTTACGATTACGAGCAGTACTTC
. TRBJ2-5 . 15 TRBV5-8 CASSPRVSFGETQYF TGTGCCAGCAGCCCCCGGGTCTCGTTCGGAGAGACCCAGTACTTC
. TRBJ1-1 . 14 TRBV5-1 CASSLDRVNTEAFF TGCGCCAGCAGCTTGGATCGGGTGAACACTGAAGCTTTCTTT
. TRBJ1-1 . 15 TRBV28 CASSFMWGANTEAFF TGTGCCAGCAGTTTTATGTGGGGGGCGAACACTGAAGCTTTCTTT
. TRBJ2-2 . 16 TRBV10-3 CAISSKMTANTGELFF TGTGCCATCAGTAGCAAGATGACAGCGAACACCGGGGAGCTGTTTTTT
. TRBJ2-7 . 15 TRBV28 CASTRLEGLIYEQYF TGTGCCAGCACCCGGTTGGAGGGCTTAATCTACGAGCAGTACTTC
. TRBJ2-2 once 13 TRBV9 CASSEQGTGELFF TGTGCCAGCAGTGAACAGGGAACCGGGGAGCTGTTTTTT
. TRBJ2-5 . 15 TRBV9 CASTPSGLALETQYF TGTGCCAGCACCCCCAGCGGGCTAGCTTTGGAGACCCAGTACTTC
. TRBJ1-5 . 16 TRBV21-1 CARNTGTAGLNQPQHF TGTGCCAGGAACACGGGGACGGCGGGACTCAATCAGCCCCAGCATTTT
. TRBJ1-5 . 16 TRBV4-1 CASSQGSTLGVQPQHF TGCGCCAGCAGCCAGGGGTCAACTCTGGGAGTTCAGCCCCAGCATTTT
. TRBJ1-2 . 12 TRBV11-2 CASSSADRGYTF TGTGCCAGCAGCTCCGCCGATAGGGGCTACACCTTC
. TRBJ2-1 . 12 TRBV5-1 CASSLGGYEQFF TGCGCCAGCAGCTTGGGGGGATATGAGCAGTTCTTC
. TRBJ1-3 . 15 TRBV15 CATRVRGNSGNTIYF TGTGCCACCAGGGTCCGGGGGAACTCTGGAAACACCATATATTTT
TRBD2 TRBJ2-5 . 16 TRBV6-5 CASSLSGTPGQETQYF TGTGCCAGCAGTTTAAGCGGGACCCCGGGCCAAGAGACCCAGTACTTC
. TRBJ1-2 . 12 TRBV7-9 CASNRGGHGYTF TGTGCCAGCAACCGGGGGGGGCATGGCTACACCTTC
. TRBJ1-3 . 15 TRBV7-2 CASSFVTGQGNTIYF TGTGCCAGCAGCTTCGTCACAGGACAGGGAAACACCATATATTTT
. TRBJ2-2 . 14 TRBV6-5 CASGGRANTGELFF TGTGCCAGCGGGGGCAGGGCGAACACCGGGGAGCTGTTTTTT